The sample holds many counts of the clone carrying this T cell receptor (beta chain). The sample comes from a study of T-cell memory formation after mild COVID-19. The V segment lost 4 bases and the J segment 8 bases; nucleotides outside the gene matches: 8. The germline gives CDR1 SGHRS, CDR2 YFSETQ. The CDR3 totals 16 residues. The authors produced TCR alpha and TCR beta cDNA libraries with sample barcodes and UMIs by 5'RACE using constant-segment primers. MiXCR, applied by TCRdb to the 5' RACE reads, yields one record per CDR3 protein. The data contain some 330,000 distinct CDR3 sequences, over 20% of them singletons.

The sample comprised PBMCs or a T cell subset sorted from them (not recorded which). This sequence originates from an adult woman who had mild COVID-19 (a few samples of this study predate the infection). Cell type and time point are not known. The chain couples TRBV5-1 to TRBJ2-1; the match to TRBD2 covers 14 bases. The DNA for the CDR3 is TGCGCCAGCAGCCGGGGACTAGCGGGAGCATTAGATGAGCAGTTCTTC. This translates into CASSRGLAGALDEQFF.